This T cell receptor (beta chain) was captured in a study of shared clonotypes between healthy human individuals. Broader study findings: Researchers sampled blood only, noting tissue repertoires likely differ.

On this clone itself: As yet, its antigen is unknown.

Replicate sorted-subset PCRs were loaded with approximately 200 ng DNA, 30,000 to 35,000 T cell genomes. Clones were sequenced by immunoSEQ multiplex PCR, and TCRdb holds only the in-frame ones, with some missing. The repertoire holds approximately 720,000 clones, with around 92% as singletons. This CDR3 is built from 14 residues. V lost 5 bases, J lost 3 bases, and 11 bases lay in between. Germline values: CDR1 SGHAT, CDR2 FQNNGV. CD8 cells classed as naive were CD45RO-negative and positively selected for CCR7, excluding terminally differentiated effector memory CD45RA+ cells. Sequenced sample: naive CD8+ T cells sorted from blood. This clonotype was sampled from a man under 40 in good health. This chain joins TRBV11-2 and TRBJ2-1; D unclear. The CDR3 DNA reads TGTGCCAGCAGCCAGGATATAAGCTACAATGAGCAGTTCTTC. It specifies CASSQDISYNEQFF.